Sequencing of this T cell receptor beta chain was carried out in a study of CD8+ T cells in alopecia areata. cDNA serving as the sequencing template came from extracted, reverse transcribed RNA. Only in-frame clones appear in the TCRdb table, and some are missing; sequencing was by immunoSEQ multiplex PCR. This table has under 300,000 clones, about two thirds appearing once. Study-level findings and limits: Higher clonality was seen in lesional scalp than in normal scalp, especially in alopecia totalis/universalis.

The CDR3 has 15 amino acids. The ends lost 2 bases at V and 5 bases at J; junction bases unmatched: 4. Germline V gene data show CDR1 as SGHRS and CDR2 as YFSETQ. As concerns this clone: Its matching antigen is unknown.

Sequences were derived from CD4+ T cells sorted from blood, sampled at week 0. The receptor was derived from a human donor with alopecia areata. This sequence joins TRBV5-1 and TRBJ2-1; 10 bases are shared with TRBD1. Written as DNA, the CDR3 is TGCGCCAGCAGCTTTCGTGGGACAGGGGACAATGAGCAGTTCTTC. This codes for CASSFRGTGDNEQFF.